The TCR beta chain under discussion was sequenced for a study of CD8+CD57+ T cells in acquired aplastic anemia. On the study more broadly: Where healthy donors were concerned, CD4+ cells averaged about 11 million reads. Study outcomes and limitations: There were twenty-nine CD8+ CDR3 sequences that occurred in both patients and controls.

It was genomic DNA that served as the template for profiling TCR beta VDJ and CDR3. MiXCR, run by TCRdb on the reads, gives a single entry per CDR3 protein. The table has 400,000 to 450,000 distinct CDR3 sequences, approximately 70% seen once. This clonotype was recorded at least ten times. The antigen is unknown. Germline loops: CDR1 ENHRY, CDR2 SYGVKD. The CDR3 consists of 15 residues. Trimming pared 2 bases from V and 3 bases from J, leaving 13 bases between. This receptor was identified in a human donor in good health, serving as a control. Sequencing was done on a sample of sorted CD4+, CD8+, or CD8+CD57+ T cells (not recorded which) from PBMCs. This sequence joins TRBV10-3 and TRBJ1-1; a possible D gene is TRBD1 (5 bases). The CDR3 here is CAISENGGRDTEAFF. For the CDR3, the DNA is TGTGCCATCAGTGAGAACGGGGGGAGGGACACTGAAGCTTTCTTT.